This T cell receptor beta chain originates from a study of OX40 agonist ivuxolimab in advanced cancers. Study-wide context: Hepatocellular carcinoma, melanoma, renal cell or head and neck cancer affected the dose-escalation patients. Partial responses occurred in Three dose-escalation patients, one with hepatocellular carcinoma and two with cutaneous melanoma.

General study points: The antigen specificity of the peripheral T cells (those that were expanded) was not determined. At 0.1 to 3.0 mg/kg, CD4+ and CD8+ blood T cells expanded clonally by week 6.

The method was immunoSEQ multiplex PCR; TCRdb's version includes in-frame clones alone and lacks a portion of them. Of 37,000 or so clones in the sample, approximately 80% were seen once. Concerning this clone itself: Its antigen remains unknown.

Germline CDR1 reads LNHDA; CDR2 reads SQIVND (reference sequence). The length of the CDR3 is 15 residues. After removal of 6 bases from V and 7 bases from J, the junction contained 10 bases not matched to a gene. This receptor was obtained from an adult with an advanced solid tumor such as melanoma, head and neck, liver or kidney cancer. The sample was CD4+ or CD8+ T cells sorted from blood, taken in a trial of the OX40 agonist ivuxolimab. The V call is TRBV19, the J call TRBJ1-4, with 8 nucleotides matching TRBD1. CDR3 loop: CASRTSGGESEKLFF. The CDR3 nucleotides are TGTGCCAGTAGGACCTCAGGGGGCGAGAGTGAAAAACTGTTTTTT.